Listed below are T cell receptor beta chains from one sample, sequenced in a study of technical replicates of blood from several donors. Profiling relied on immunoSEQ multiplex PCR, and the TCRdb table lists in-frame clones only, not all of them. The sample has roughly 82,000 clones; 85% to 95% are singletons. Sequencing was performed on T cells isolated from PBMCs. Every receptor here comes from a human donor in good health. Each CDR3 is given with its conserved first and last residue. A D gene is named only where the DNA matches it firmly. Size values are once, few and many counts, or a class for expanded clones, and some rows have none.

TRBJ1-3,TRBV25-1,once,TRBD1,CASSDYRDSAGNTIYF,TGTGCCAGCAGTGATTATCGGGACAGCGCTGGAAACACCATATATTTT
TRBJ1-3,TRBV30,.,.,CAWWGGRVSVLGGNTIYF,TGTGCCTGGTGGGGCGGCAGGGTTTCGGTACTGGGAGGAAACACCATATATTTT
TRBJ2-1,TRBV9,.,.,CASNRDNIRSEQFF,TGTGCCAGCAATCGGGACAACATACGCAGTGAGCAGTTCTTC
TRBJ2-7,TRBV28,.,.,CASSEHRDEQYF,TGTGCCAGCAGTGAACACAGAGACGAGCAGTACTTC
TRBJ2-3,TRBV19,.,TRBD2,CASSMSAGGSTDTQYF,TGTGCCAGTAGTATGTCAGCGGGAGGGAGCACAGATACGCAGTATTTT
TRBJ2-2,TRBV18,few,TRBD2,CASSLSGGFNTGELFF,TGTGCCAGCTCCCTAAGCGGGGGGTTCAACACCGGGGAGCTGTTTTTT
TRBJ1-2,TRBV7-9,once,.,CASSFQGKANYGYTF,TGTGCCAGCAGCTTCCAGGGGAAAGCTAACTATGGCTACACCTTC
TRBJ1-1,TRBV1,.,.,CTSSLRSGENTEAFF,TGCACCAGCAGCCTCCGAAGCGGCGAAAACACTGAAGCTTTCTTT
TRBJ2-1,TRBV25-1,.,TRBD1,CASEDRGLGFDYNEQFF,TGTGCCAGCGAGGACAGGGGGCTAGGATTCGACTACAATGAGCAGTTCTTC
TRBJ2-7,TRBV4-1,.,TRBD2,CASSQGGLLPYYEQYF,TGCGCCAGCAGCCAAGGGGGACTACTCCCCTACTACGAGCAGTACTTC